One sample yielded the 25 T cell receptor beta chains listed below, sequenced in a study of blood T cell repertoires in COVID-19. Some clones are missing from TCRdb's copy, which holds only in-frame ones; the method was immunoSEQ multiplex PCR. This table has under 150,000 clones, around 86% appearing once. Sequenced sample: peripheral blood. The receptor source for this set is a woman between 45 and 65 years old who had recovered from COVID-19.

DNA for the CDR3: TGTGCCACCAATTCGACAGGGCGCCCTACCTACGAGCAGTACTTC. Its translation is CATNSTGRPTYEQYF. The chain uses TRBV24-1 and TRBJ2-7, with 7 bases fitting TRBD1. Germline V gives CDR1 KGHDR, CDR2 SFDVKD. The CDR3 loop spans 15 amino acids. V was pared by 8 bases and J by 2 bases, with 11 bases of the junction left unmatched.

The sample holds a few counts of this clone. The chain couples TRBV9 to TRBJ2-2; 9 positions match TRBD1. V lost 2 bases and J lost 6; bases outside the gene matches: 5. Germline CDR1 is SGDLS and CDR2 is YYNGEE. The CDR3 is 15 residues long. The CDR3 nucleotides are TGTGCCAGCAGCGTCGGGACAGGGCGGCCCGGGGAGCTGTTTTTT. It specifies CASSVGTGRPGELFF.

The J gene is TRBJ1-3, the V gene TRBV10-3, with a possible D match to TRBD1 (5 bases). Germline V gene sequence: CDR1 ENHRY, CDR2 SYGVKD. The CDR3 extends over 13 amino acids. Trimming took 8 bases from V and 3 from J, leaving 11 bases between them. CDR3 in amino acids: CAIGRGRGNTIYF. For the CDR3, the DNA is TGTGCCATCGGAAGGGGTCGTGGAAACACCATATATTTT.

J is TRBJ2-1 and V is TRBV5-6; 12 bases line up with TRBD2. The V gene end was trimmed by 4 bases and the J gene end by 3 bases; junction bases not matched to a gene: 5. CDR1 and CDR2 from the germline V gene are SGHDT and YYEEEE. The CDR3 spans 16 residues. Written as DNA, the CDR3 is TGTGCCAGCAGCCGCGGACTAGCGGGATACTACAATGAGCAGTTCTTC. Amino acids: CASSRGLAGYYNEQFF.

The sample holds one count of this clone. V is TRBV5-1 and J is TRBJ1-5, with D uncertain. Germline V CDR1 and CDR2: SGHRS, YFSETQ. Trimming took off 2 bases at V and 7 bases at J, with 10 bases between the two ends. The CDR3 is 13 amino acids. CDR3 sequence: CASSFGEGQPQHF. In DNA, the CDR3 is TGCGCCAGCAGCTTCGGCGAGGGCCAGCCCCAGCATTTT. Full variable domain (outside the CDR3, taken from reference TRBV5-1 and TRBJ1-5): KAGVTQTPRYLIKTRGQQVTLSCSPISGHRSVSWYQQTPGQGLQFLFEYFSETQRNKGNFPGRFSGRQFSNSRSEMNVSTLELGDSALYLCASSFGEGQPQHFGDGTRLSIL.

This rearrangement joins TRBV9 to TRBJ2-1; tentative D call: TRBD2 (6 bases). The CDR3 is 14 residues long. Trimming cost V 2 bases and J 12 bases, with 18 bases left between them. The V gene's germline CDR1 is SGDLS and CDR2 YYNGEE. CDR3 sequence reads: CASSVTSSDSPQFF. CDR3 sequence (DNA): TGTGCCAGCAGCGTCACTAGCTCCGACTCCCCGCAGTTCTTC.

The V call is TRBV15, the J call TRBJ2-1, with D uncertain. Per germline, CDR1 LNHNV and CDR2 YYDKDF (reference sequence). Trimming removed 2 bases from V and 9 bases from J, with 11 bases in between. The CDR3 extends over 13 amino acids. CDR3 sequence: CATSRPTYPEQFF. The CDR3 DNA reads TGTGCCACCAGCAGACCTACGTACCCTGAGCAGTTCTTC.

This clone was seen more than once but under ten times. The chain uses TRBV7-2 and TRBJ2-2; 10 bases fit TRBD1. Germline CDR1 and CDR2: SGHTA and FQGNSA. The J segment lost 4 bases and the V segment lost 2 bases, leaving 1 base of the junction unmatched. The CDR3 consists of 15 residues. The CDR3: CASSLWDRGTGELFF. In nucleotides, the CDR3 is TGTGCCAGCAGCTTATGGGACAGGGGCACCGGGGAGCTGTTTTTT. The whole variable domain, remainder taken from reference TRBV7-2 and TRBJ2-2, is GAGVSQSPSNKVTEKGKDVELRCDPISGHTALYWYRQSLGQGLEFLIYFQGNSAPDKSGLPSDRFSAERTGGSVSTLTIQRTQQEDSAVYLCASSLWDRGTGELFFGEGSRLTVL.

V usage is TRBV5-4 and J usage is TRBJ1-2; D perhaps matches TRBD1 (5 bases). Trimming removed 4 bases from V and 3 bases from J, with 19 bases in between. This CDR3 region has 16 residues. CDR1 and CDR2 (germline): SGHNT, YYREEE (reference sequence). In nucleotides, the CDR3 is TGTGCCAGCAGCAACTCTGTCAAGGGGTACGACTATGGCTACACCTTC. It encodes CASSNSVKGYDYGYTF.

The CDR3 reads CASMKGDSTFYGYTF. For the CDR3, the DNA is TGTGCCAGTATGAAGGGGGACAGCACATTCTATGGCTACACCTTC. J is TRBJ1-2 and V is TRBV19, with 7 bases aligning to TRBD1. The CDR3 length is 15 residues. Trimming took 7 bases from V and 4 from J; bases not matched to a gene: 12. Germline V gene data show CDR1 as LNHDA and CDR2 as SQIVND (reference sequence).

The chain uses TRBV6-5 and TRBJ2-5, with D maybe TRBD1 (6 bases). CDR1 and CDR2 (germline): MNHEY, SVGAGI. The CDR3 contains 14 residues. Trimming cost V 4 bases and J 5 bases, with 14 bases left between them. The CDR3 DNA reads TGTGCCAGCAGTTCCCCAAACAGGGACGAGACCCAGTACTTC. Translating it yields CASSSPNRDETQYF.

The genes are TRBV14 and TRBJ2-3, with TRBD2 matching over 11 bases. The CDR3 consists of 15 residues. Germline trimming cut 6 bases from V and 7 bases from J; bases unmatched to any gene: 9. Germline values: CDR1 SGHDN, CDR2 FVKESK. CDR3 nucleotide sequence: TGTGCCAGCAGTCCTTTAGCGGGAGGGCTTTATACGCAGTATTTT. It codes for CASSPLAGGLYTQYF. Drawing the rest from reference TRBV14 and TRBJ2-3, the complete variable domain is EAGVTQFPSHSVIEKGQTVTLRCDPISGHDNLYWYRRVMGKEIKFLLHFVKESKQDESGMPNNRFLAERTGGTYSTLKVQPAELEDSGVYFCASSPLAGGLYTQYFGPGTRLTVL.

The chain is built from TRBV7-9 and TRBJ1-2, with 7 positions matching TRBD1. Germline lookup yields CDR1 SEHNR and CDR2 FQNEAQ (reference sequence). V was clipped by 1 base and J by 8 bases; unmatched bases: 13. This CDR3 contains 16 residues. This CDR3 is CASSLGGRGRERGYTF. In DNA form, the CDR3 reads TGTGCCAGCAGCTTAGGTGGTAGGGGGCGAGAACGAGGCTACACCTTC.

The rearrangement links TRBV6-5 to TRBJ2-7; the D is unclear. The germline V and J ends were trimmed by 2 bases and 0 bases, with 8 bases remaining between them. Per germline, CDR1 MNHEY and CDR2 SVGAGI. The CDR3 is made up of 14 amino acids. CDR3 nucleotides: TGTGCCAGCAGTTACGAGGAGATCTCCTACGAGCAGTACTTC. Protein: CASSYEEISYEQYF.

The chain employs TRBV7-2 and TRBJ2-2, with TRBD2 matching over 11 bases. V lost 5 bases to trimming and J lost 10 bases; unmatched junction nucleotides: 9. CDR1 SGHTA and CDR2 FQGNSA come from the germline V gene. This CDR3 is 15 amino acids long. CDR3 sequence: CASSLTSGIIEELFF. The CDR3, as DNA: TGTGCCAGCAGCCTGACTAGCGGGATAATAGAGGAGCTGTTTTTT.

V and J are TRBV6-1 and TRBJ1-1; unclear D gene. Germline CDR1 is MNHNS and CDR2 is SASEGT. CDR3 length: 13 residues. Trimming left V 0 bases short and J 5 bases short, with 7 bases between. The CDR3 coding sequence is TGTGCCAGCAGTGAAGCGCGGGGAACTGAAGCTTTCTTT. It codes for CASSEARGTEAFF.

This CDR3 reads CASSKPSGGNNEQFF. DNA of the CDR3: TGTGCCAGCAGCAAGCCTAGCGGGGGGAACAATGAGCAGTTCTTC. The chain uses TRBV5-4 and TRBJ2-1; TRBD2 aligns across 11 bases. From germline, CDR1 is SGHNT and CDR2 YYREEE (reference sequence). This CDR3 contains 15 residues. Losses at the gene ends were 4 bases for V and 5 bases for J; bases not matched to a gene: 5.

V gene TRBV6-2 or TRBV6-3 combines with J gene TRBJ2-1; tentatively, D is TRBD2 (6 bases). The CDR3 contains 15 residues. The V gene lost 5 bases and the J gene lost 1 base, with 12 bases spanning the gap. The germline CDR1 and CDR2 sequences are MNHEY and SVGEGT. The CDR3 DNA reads TGTGCCAGCAGTCAGGTCGGGGGTTCCTACAATGAGCAGTTCTTC. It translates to CASSQVGGSYNEQFF.

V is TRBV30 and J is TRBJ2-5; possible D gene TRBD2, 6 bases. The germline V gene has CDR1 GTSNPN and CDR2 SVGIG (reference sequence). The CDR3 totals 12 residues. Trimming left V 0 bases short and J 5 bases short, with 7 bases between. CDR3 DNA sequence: TGTGCCTGGAGTGTTCTAGCGGAGACCCAGTACTTC. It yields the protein CAWSVLAETQYF.

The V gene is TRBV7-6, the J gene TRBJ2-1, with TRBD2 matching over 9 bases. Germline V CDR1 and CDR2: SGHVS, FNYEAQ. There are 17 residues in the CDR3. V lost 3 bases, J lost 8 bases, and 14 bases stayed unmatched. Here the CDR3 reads CASSLDGPSGRFHEQFF. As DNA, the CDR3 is TGTGCCAGCAGCTTGGATGGTCCGAGCGGGAGGTTCCATGAGCAGTTCTTC.

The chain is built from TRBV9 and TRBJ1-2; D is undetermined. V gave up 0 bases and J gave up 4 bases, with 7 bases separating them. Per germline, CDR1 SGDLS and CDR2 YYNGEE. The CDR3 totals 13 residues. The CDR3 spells CASSVDSFYGYTF. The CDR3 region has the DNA TGTGCCAGCAGCGTAGACAGTTTCTATGGCTACACCTTC. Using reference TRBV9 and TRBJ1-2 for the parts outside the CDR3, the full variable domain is DSGVTQTPKHLITATGQRVTLRCSPRSGDLSVYWYQQSLDQGLQFLIQYYNGEERAKGNILERFSAQQFPDLHSELNLSSLELGDSALYFCASSVDSFYGYTFGSGTRLTVV.

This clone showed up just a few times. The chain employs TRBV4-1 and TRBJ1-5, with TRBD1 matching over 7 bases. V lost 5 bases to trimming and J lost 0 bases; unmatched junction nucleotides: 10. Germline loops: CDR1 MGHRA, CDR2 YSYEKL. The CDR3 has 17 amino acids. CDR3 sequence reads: CASSARGTDYSNQPQHF. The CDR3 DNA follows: TGCGCCAGCAGCGCCCGTGGGACAGATTATAGCAATCAGCCCCAGCATTTT.

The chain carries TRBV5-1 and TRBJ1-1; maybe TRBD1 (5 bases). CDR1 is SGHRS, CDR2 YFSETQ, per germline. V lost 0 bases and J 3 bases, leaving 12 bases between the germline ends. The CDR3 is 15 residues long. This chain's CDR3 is CASSLEIGGYTEAFF. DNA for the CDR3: TGCGCCAGCAGCTTGGAGATCGGGGGATACACTGAAGCTTTCTTT. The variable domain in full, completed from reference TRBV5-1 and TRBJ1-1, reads KAGVTQTPRYLIKTRGQQVTLSCSPISGHRSVSWYQQTPGQGLQFLFEYFSETQRNKGNFPGRFSGRQFSNSRSEMNVSTLELGDSALYLCASSLEIGGYTEAFFGQGTRLTVV.

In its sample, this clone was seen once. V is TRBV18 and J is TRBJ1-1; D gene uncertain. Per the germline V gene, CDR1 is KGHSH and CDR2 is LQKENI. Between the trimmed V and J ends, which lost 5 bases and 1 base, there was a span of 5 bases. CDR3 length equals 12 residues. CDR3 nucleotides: TGTGCCAGCTCATCCGGGAACACTGAAGCTTTCTTT. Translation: CASSSGNTEAFF.

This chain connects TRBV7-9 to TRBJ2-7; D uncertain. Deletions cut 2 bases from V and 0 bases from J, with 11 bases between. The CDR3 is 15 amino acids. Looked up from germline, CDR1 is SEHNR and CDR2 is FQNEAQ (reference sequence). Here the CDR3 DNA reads TGTGCCAGCAGCTTATCTTTGCGGAGCTCCTACGAGCAGTACTTC. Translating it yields CASSLSLRSSYEQYF.